This TCR beta chain was recovered during a study of a mutant IDH1 vaccine in newly diagnosed glioma. At the level of the study: Onset of vaccination occurred 4-6 weeks following radiotherapy alone, or with temozolomide cycles. Mean patient age was around 40 years; about 62% were male and 37.5% female.

The CDR3 is 15 residues long. With 4 bases removed from V and 0 bases from J, the gap between germline ends came to 10 bases. Germline V gene sequence: CDR1 MDHEN, CDR2 SYDVKM. Turning to this clone: Its antigen remains unidentified.

Time point meaning: week 47, end of study. One vaccine dose held 300 ug of mutant IDH1 20-mer peptide and came with topical imiquimod. Eight vaccine doses were administered to patients at weeks 1, 3, 5, 7, 11, 15, 19 and 23. New astrocytomas of WHO grade 3 or 4 that were IDH1-mutant and ATRX-lost were found in the donors. Assay: immunoSEQ multiplex PCR; the TCRdb copy retains only in-frame clones and omits some. Counted here are tens of thousands of clones, more than 70% occurring once; the ten biggest clones make up approximately 2.6%. The rearrangement joins TRBV28 to TRBJ1-5; D may be TRBD1 (5 bases). This TCR came from a man aged 35 to 55 with glioma. This specimen was PBMCs, taken from a glioma patient whose treatment included an IDH1 peptide vaccine. The CDR3 spells CASSSTGLSNQPQHF. CDR3 in DNA: TGTGCCAGCAGTTCCACAGGCCTTAGCAATCAGCCCCAGCATTTT.